This T cell receptor (beta chain) stems from a study of T-cell memory formation after mild COVID-19. Study-level background: Largely donor-specific TCR clusters were found.

Study-level findings and limits: Day 37-peaking second-wave clones had unconfirmed SARS-CoV-2 specificity. Detection of some responders pre-infection suggested pre-existing cross-reactive memory T cells participated.

Using its own MiXCR run on the 5' RACE reads, TCRdb lists one record per CDR3 protein. The sample records fewer than 450,000 distinct CDR3 sequences, around 20% being singletons. Worth noting for this clonotype: Its antigen is unknown.

Sequencing input: PBMCs or a T cell subset sorted from them (not recorded which). The TCR originated in an adult woman who had mild COVID-19 (a few samples of this study predate the infection). Cell type and time point are not known.

CDR3 DNA: TGTGCCAGCAGCGTAGCACTGGGAGGGCCTCAGGAGACCCAGTACTTC. It specifies CASSVALGGPQETQYF. The V call is TRBV9, the J call TRBJ2-5; TRBD2 matches 7 bases. From germline, CDR1 is SGDLS and CDR2 YYNGEE. V trimming: 0 bases; J trimming: 5 bases; junction bases outside the gene matches: 10. The CDR3 is made up of 16 amino acids.